The clone carrying this T cell receptor beta chain has a handful of counts. The antigen is unknown. These data belong to a study of T cell repertoires in cytomegalovirus infection. Study outcomes and limitations: Ex vivo, HLA-C-restricted CMV-specific TCR beta clonotypes prevailed over the rest of the response.

The germline V gene encodes CDR1 MNHNS and CDR2 SASEGT. The CDR3 is 14 residues long. V lost 6 bases to trimming and J lost 5 bases; unmatched junction nucleotides: 2. TCRdb re-called the reads through MiXCR, storing one row per CDR3 protein. This table holds about 310,000 distinct CDR3 sequences, 17% found once. The chain employs TRBV6-1 and TRBJ2-2; 11 bases align to TRBD2. This receptor was taken from a human donor in good health (CMV status not recorded). Some clones in this sample may be carry-over from other donors' samples. Sequencing was carried out using PBMCs. The CDR3 reads CASRTSGETGELFF. DNA for the CDR3: TGTGCCAGCAGGACTAGCGGGGAAACCGGGGAGCTGTTTTTT.